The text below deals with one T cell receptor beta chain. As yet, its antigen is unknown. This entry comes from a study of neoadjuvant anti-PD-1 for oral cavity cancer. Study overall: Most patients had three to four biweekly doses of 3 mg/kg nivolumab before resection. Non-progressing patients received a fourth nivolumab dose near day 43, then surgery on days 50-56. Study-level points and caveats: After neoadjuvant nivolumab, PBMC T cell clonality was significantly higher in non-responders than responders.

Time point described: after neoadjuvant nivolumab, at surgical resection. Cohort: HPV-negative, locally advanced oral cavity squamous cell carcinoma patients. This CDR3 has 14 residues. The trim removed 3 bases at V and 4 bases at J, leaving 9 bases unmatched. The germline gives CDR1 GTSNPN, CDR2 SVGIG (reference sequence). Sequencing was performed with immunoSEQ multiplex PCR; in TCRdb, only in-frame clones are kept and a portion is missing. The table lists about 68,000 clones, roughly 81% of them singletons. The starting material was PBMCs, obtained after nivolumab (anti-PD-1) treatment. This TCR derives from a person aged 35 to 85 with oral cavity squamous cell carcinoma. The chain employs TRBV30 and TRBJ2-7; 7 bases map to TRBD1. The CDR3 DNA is TGTGCCTGGAGGCCGACCGGGACAGCTTACGAGCAGTACTTC. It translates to CAWRPTGTAYEQYF.